The rows below give T cell receptor beta chains drawn from one sample of a study of CD8+ T cells in alopecia areata. Some clones are missing from TCRdb's copy, which holds only in-frame ones; the method was immunoSEQ multiplex PCR. The data contain roughly 220,000 clones, less than 45% of them seen just once; the ten biggest clones take up 0.4% to 0.55%. Specimen: CD4+ T cells sorted from blood, collected around week 31, from a patient treated with tofacitinib. The receptor source for this set is a human donor with alopecia areata. Both conserved end residues are part of each CDR3. D genes are given only for firm matches. Size tells how often a clone was seen (once, few, many) or the class of an expanded clone, and some rows leave it out.

V gene,clone size,J gene,D gene,CDR3 protein,CDR3 DNA
TRBV29-1,.,TRBJ1-3,TRBD1,CSAGDSRSGNTIYF,TGCAGCGCAGGGGACAGTCGCTCTGGAAACACCATATATTTT
TRBV4-1,.,TRBJ2-4,TRBD1,CASRDPGTGGDIQYF,TGCGCCAGCAGAGATCCCGGGACAGGGGGGGACATTCAGTACTTC
TRBV5-1,.,TRBJ2-7,.,CASSLASRSEQYF,TGCGCCAGCAGCTTAGCATCTCGGAGCGAGCAGTACTTC
TRBV2,.,TRBJ1-6,.,CASTQGGLRNSPLHF,TGTGCCAGCACCCAAGGGGGTTTAAGGAATTCACCCCTCCACTTT
TRBV30,once,TRBJ2-1,.,CAWSTSLPGSNEQFF,TGTGCCTGGAGTACATCCCTCCCAGGGAGCAATGAGCAGTTCTTC
TRBV23-1,.,TRBJ1-1,.,CASSQRSEAFF,TGCGCCAGCAGTCAAAGGAGTGAAGCTTTCTTT
TRBV15,.,TRBJ1-6,.,CATSRGPGGLSPLHF,TGTGCCACCAGCAGAGGGCCGGGGGGCCTATCACCCCTCCACTTT
TRBV30,few,TRBJ2-7,.,CAWSAQGHPWIEQYF,TGTGCCTGGAGTGCCCAGGGACACCCATGGATTGAGCAGTACTTC
TRBV4-2,.,TRBJ1-5,.,CASSQDRSDQPQHF,TGTGCCAGCAGCCAAGATAGGTCTGATCAGCCCCAGCATTTT
TRBV7-9,.,TRBJ1-1,TRBD1,CASSEPGQGRNTEAFF,TGTGCCAGCAGCGAACCAGGACAGGGGAGAAACACTGAAGCTTTCTTT
TRBV7-9,.,TRBJ2-1,.,CASSFEFSYNEQFF,TGTGCCAGCAGCTTCGAGTTCTCCTACAATGAGCAGTTCTTC
TRBV6-1,few,TRBJ2-7,.,CASSETLRGEQYF,TGTGCCAGCAGTGAAACCCTCCGGGGCGAGCAGTACTTC
TRBV7-9,.,TRBJ1-6,.,CASSPPKMNSPLHF,TGTGCCAGCAGCCCCCCGAAGATGAATTCACCCCTCCACTTT
TRBV2,.,TRBJ2-3,.,CASGARSTDTQYF,TGTGCCAGCGGTGCGCGGTCCACAGATACGCAGTATTTT
TRBV5-1,.,TRBJ1-3,.,CASSWAASFESGNTIYF,TGCGCCAGCAGCTGGGCCGCTTCCTTTGAGTCTGGAAACACCATATATTTT
TRBV6-6,.,TRBJ1-5,.,CASRMDSNSNQPQHF,TGTGCCAGCAGAATGGACAGCAATAGCAATCAGCCCCAGCATTTT
TRBV2,.,TRBJ2-1,.,CASRDGYNEQFF,TGTGCCAGCAGGGACGGTTACAATGAGCAGTTCTTC
TRBV7-9,.,TRBJ1-1,.,CASSLSQGNTEAFF,TGTGCCAGCAGCTTATCACAGGGGAACACTGAAGCTTTCTTT
TRBV30,.,TRBJ2-1,.,CAWSVRRGGGGYNEQFF,TGTGCCTGGAGTGTTCGGCGGGGTGGTGGAGGCTACAATGAGCAGTTCTTC
TRBV7-9,few,TRBJ1-1,.,CASSSPGLGRTEAFF,TGTGCCAGCAGCTCGCCAGGACTTGGAAGGACTGAAGCTTTCTTT
TRBV11-2,few,TRBJ1-2,.,CASSLQPGYGYTF,TGTGCCAGCAGCCTTCAGCCAGGCTATGGCTACACCTTC
TRBV18,few,TRBJ2-1,TRBD1,CASSPAGQVNNEQFF,TGTGCCAGCTCACCAGCGGGACAGGTCAACAATGAGCAGTTCTTC
TRBV9,.,TRBJ2-3,.,CASSVNQGQDTQYF,TGTGCCAGCAGCGTAAATCAGGGGCAAGATACGCAGTATTTT
TRBV6-1,.,TRBJ2-1,.,CASSEGGRNEQFF,TGTGCCAGCAGTGAAGGGGGCCGGAATGAGCAGTTCTTC
TRBV6-1,.,TRBJ1-5,.,CAKLGGRIQPQHF,TGTGCCAAGTTAGGAGGAAGGATCCAGCCCCAGCATTTT
TRBV29-1,few,TRBJ1-3,.,CSVENLSGNTIYF,TGCAGCGTTGAGAACCTATCTGGAAACACCATATATTTT
TRBV9,.,TRBJ2-1,TRBD2,CASSVSAGGREQFF,TGTGCCAGCAGCGTATCGGCGGGAGGGCGGGAGCAGTTCTTC
TRBV4-2,.,TRBJ2-2,.,CASSQEGGWNTGELFF,TGTGCCAGCAGCCAGGAGGGGGGCTGGAACACCGGGGAGCTGTTTTTT
TRBV30,.,TRBJ1-2,.,CAYGGGPYGYTF,TGTGCCTACGGGGGTGGCCCCTATGGCTACACCTTC
TRBV5-4,.,TRBJ2-3,TRBD1,CASSLATGAATDTQYF,TGTGCCAGCAGCTTGGCCACAGGGGCGGCCACAGATACGCAGTATTTT
TRBV6-1,.,TRBJ2-7,.,CASAYRDSYEQYF,TGTGCCAGCGCCTACAGGGACTCCTACGAGCAGTACTTC
TRBV9,.,TRBJ2-1,.,CASSVELGSYNEQFF,TGTGCCAGCAGCGTAGAGTTGGGGTCCTACAATGAGCAGTTCTTC
TRBV6-5,few,TRBJ1-1,TRBD1,CASSSGTGNTEAFF,TGTGCCAGCAGTTCCGGGACAGGGAACACTGAAGCTTTCTTT
TRBV15,.,TRBJ1-5,.,CATSRRRGDQPQHF,TGTGCCACCAGCAGACGCAGGGGTGATCAGCCCCAGCATTTT
TRBV29-1,.,TRBJ2-1,TRBD2,CSPRLAGGRTEQFF,TGCAGCCCCCGACTAGCGGGGGGGCGGACTGAGCAGTTCTTC
TRBV9,.,TRBJ2-1,TRBD2,CASSLAGVNNEQFF,TGTGCCAGCAGTTTAGCGGGGGTCAACAATGAGCAGTTCTTC
TRBV2,few,TRBJ1-1,.,CASRESWTDTNTEAFF,TGTGCCAGCAGGGAGTCTTGGACAGATACGAACACTGAAGCTTTCTTT
TRBV7-6,.,TRBJ2-2,.,CASSSTGGAGELFF,TGTGCCAGCAGCTCGACAGGAGGGGCCGGGGAGCTGTTTTTT
TRBV7-9,.,TRBJ2-7,.,CASSLAVVYEQYF,TGTGCCAGCAGCTTAGCGGTGGTGTACGAGCAGTACTTC
TRBV7-3,few,TRBJ1-2,TRBD1,CASSSTGTGEKGYTF,TGTGCCAGCAGCTCTACCGGGACAGGGGAGAAAGGCTACACCTTC
TRBV4-2,.,TRBJ2-3,.,CASSQDLYTGSSTDTQYF,TGTGCCAGCAGCCAAGACCTTTATACGGGAAGTAGCACAGATACGCAGTATTTT
TRBV19,.,TRBJ2-3,TRBD2,CASSIGEGQGDTQYF,TGTGCCAGTAGTATAGGGGAGGGCCAGGGAGATACGCAGTATTTT
TRBV23-1,few,TRBJ2-7,TRBD1,CASIQQEGTGSNEQYF,TGCGCCAGCATCCAACAGGAGGGGACAGGGAGCAACGAGCAGTACTTC
TRBV5-1,.,TRBJ2-3,.,CASSLGQARPDTQYF,TGCGCCAGCAGCTTGGGACAGGCTCGCCCAGATACGCAGTATTTT
TRBV19,.,TRBJ2-1,TRBD2,CASSKRREGYNEQFF,TGTGCCAGTAGTAAGAGGCGGGAGGGCTACAATGAGCAGTTCTTC
TRBV4-1,.,TRBJ1-2,.,CASSQAGRNYGYTF,TGCGCCAGCAGCCAAGCGGGCCGCAACTATGGCTACACCTTC
TRBV11-2,.,TRBJ2-1,.,CASSLGELVALDEQFF,TGTGCCAGCAGCTTAGGTGAACTAGTTGCGCTGGATGAGCAGTTCTTC
TRBV5-1,few,TRBJ1-2,.,CASSLDGSANYGYTF,TGCGCCAGCAGCTTGGATGGCTCGGCTAACTATGGCTACACCTTC
TRBV14,few,TRBJ2-7,.,CASSQFGLYEQYF,TGTGCCAGCAGCCAATTTGGCCTCTACGAGCAGTACTTC
TRBV29-1,few,TRBJ1-1,.,CSVVFRGPLGTEAFF,TGCAGCGTTGTTTTTCGGGGGCCTTTGGGCACTGAAGCTTTCTTT
TRBV9,.,TRBJ2-7,TRBD2,CASSVEAGVWPPLF,TGTGCCAGCAGCGTAGAGGCGGGAGTTTGGCCCCCACTCTTC
TRBV18,.,TRBJ1-2,.,CASSPKESYGYTF,TGTGCCAGCTCACCGAAAGAGTCCTATGGCTACACCTTC
TRBV7-2,few,TRBJ2-7,TRBD1,CASSRQGRTYEQYF,TGTGCCAGCAGTCGACAGGGGAGGACCTACGAGCAGTACTTC
TRBV19,.,TRBJ2-5,TRBD1,CASLDRGRTQYF,TGTGCCAGTCTGGACAGGGGGCGGACCCAGTACTTC
TRBV7-9,.,TRBJ1-2,.,CASSLVPLGPYGYTF,TGTGCCAGCAGCTTAGTCCCCCTTGGCCCTTATGGCTACACCTTC